One T cell receptor beta chain is described in this entry. No antigen is known for it. The sample originates from a study of T cells after posttransplantation cyclophosphamide. This related bone marrow graft donor gave peripheral blood on the day of marrow donation. The germline V gene encodes CDR1 MRHNA and CDR2 SNTAGT. V was clipped by 0 bases and J by 3 bases; unmatched bases: 2. The CDR3 is made up of 16 amino acids. Overall study findings and caveats: Recipient CMV seropositivity and CMV reactivation strongly tracked TRB clonality. Later blood repertoires were often dominated by clones from the donor CD8+ memory compartment. TRB overlap between skin or GI tissue T cells and blood was limited.

Profiling relied on immunoSEQ multiplex PCR, and the TCRdb table lists in-frame clones only, not all of them. This table holds under 20,000 clones, 70% to 90% found once. The chain carries TRBV6-4 and TRBJ2-3; 11 positions agree with TRBD2. This clonotype was obtained from a young man in good health and a related stem cell transplant donor. The sample consisted of memory CD4+ T cells sorted from blood. The DNA for the CDR3 is TGTGCCAGCAGTGACTCGACTAGCGGGGAAACAGATACGCAGTATTTT. It yields the protein CASSDSTSGETDTQYF.